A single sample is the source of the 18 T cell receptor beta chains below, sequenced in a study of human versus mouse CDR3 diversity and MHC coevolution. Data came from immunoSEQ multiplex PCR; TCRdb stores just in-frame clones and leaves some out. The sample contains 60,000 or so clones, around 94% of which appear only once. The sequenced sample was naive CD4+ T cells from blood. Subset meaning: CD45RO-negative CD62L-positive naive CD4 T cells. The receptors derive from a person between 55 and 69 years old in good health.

The CDR3 DNA sequence: TGTGCCAGTCCACTTAGCTTAAACACTGAAGCTTTCTTT. Protein product: CASPLSLNTEAFF. The genes are TRBV19 and TRBJ1-1; D is unresolved. Germline assignment: CDR1 LNHDA and CDR2 SQIVND (reference sequence). Trimming took off 8 bases at V and 2 bases at J, with 12 bases between the two ends. The CDR3 extends over 13 amino acids.

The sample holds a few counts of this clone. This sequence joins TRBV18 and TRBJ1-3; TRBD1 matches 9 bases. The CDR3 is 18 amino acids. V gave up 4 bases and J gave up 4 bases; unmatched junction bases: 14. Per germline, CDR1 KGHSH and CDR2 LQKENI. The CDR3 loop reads CASSHYNVRDRAGNTIYF. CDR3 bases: TGTGCCAGCTCACACTACAACGTTCGGGACAGGGCAGGAAACACCATATATTTT.

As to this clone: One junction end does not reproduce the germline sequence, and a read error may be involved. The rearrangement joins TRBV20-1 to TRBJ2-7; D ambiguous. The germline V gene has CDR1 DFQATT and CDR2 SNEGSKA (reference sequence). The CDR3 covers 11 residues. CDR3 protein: CSAREERPEVF. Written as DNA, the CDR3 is TGCAGTGCTAGAGAAGAACGGCCAGAGGTCTTC.

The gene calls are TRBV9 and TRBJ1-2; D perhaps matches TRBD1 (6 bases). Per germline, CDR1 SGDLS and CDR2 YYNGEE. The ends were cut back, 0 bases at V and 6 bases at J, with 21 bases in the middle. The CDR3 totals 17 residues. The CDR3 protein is CASSVVGMRGSVNGYTF. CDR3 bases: TGTGCCAGCAGCGTAGTGGGAATGAGGGGGAGCGTGAATGGCTACACCTTC.

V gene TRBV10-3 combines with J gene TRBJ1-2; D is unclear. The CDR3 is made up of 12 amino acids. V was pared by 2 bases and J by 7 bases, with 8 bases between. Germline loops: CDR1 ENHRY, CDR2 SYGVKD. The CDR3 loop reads CAISEAGGGYTF. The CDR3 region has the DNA TGTGCCATCAGTGAGGCGGGCGGTGGCTACACCTTC.

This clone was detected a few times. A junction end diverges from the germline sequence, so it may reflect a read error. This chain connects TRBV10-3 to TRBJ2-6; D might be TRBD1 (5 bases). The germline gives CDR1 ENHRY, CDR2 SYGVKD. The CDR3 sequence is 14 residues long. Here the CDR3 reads CAFSPGTGANVLTF. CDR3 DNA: TGTGCCTTCAGTCCAGGGACTGGGGCCAACGTCCTGACTTTC.

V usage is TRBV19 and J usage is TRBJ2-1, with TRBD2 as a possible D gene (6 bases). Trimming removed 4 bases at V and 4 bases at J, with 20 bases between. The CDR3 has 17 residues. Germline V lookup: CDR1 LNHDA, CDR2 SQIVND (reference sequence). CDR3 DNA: TGTGCCAGTAGTAGGGGGATTAAGGGAGGCGAATACAATGAGCAGTTCTTC. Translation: CASSRGIKGGEYNEQFF.

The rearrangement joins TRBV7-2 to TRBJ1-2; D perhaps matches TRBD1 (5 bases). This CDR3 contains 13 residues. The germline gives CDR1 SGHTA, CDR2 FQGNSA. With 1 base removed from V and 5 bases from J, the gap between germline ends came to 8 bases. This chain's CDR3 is CASSLVAGYGYTF. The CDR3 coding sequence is TGTGCCAGCAGCTTAGTGGCAGGGTATGGCTACACCTTC.

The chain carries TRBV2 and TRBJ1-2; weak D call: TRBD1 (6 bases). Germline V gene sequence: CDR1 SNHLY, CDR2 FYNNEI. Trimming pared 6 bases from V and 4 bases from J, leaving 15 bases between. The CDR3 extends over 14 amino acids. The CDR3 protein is CASRTGVLGYGYTF. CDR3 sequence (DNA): TGTGCCAGCAGGACAGGAGTTTTAGGCTATGGCTACACCTTC.

CDR3 amino acids: CASSFPAGGGRNEQFF. CDR3 coding DNA: TGTGCCAGCAGCTTTCCGGCTGGAGGGGGCCGCAATGAGCAGTTCTTC. The chain recombines TRBV7-9 with TRBJ2-1; TRBD1 is a possible D gene (7 bases). The CDR3 is 16 amino acids. Trimming removed 3 bases from V and 6 bases from J, with 18 bases in between. Germline CDR1 is SEHNR and CDR2 is FQNEAQ (reference sequence).

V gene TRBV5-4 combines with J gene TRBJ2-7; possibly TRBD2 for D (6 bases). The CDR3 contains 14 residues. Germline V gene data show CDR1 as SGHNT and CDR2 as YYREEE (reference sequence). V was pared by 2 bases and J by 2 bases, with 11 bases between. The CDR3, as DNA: TGTGCCAGCAGCTTAGCCGGGAGCCCCTACGAGCAGTACTTC. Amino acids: CASSLAGSPYEQYF.

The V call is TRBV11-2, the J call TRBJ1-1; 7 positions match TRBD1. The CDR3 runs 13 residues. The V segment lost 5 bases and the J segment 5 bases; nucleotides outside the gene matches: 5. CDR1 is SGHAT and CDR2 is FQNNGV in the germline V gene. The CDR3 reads CASSEQGQTEAFF. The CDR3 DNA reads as TGTGCCAGCAGCGAACAGGGGCAAACTGAAGCTTTCTTT.

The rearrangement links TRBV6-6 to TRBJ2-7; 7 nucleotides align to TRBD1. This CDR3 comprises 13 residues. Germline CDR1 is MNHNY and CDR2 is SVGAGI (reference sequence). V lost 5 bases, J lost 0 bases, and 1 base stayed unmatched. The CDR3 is CASSRQGSYEQYF. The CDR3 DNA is TGTGCCAGCAGTCGACAGGGCTCCTACGAGCAGTACTTC.

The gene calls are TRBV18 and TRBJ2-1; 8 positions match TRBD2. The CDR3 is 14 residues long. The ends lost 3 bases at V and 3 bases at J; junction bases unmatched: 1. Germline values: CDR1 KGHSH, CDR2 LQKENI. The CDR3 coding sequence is TGTGCCAGCTCACCTAGCGGGATCTACAATGAGCAGTTCTTC. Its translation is CASSPSGIYNEQFF. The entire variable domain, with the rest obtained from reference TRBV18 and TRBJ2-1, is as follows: NAGVMQNPRHLVRRRGQEARLRCSPMKGHSHVYWYRQLPEEGLKFMVYLQKENIIDESGMPKERFSAEFPKEGPSILRIQQVVRGDSAAYFCASSPSGIYNEQFFGPGTRLTVL.

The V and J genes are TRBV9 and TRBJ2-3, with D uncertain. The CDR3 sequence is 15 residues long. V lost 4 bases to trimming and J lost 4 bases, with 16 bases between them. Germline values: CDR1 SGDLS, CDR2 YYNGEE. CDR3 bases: TGTGCCAGCAGCCCCTTAGGAAACCAGGCAGATACGCAGTATTTT. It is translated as CASSPLGNQADTQYF.

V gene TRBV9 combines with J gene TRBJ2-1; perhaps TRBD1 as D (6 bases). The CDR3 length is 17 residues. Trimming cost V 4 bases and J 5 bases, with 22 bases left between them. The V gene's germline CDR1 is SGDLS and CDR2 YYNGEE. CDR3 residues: CASSKTGTNIGDNEQFF. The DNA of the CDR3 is TGTGCCAGCAGCAAAACCGGGACAAACATAGGGGACAATGAGCAGTTCTTC.

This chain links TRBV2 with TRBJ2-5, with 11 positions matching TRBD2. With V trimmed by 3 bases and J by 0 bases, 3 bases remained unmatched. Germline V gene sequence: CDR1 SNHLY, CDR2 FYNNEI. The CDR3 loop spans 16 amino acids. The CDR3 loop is CASSDGSGRDQETQYF. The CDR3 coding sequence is TGTGCCAGCAGTGATGGTAGCGGGAGGGACCAAGAGACCCAGTACTTC.

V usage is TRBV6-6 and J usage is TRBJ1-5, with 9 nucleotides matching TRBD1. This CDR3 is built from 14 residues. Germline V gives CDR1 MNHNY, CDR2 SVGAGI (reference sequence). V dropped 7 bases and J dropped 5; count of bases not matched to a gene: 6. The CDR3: CASIRDRADQPQHF. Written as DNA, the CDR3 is TGTGCCAGCATCCGGGACAGGGCGGATCAGCCCCAGCATTTT.